This is a list of T cell receptor beta chains from one sample in a study of CD8 T cells in ankylosing spondylitis. Via MiXCR, TCRdb re-called the 5' RACE reads, giving one row per CDR3 protein. Of roughly 490,000 distinct CDR3 sequences listed, approximately 5% are singletons. Material for sequencing was blood, either unsorted or a sorted T cell fraction (not recorded which). These receptors were collected from a male donor with ankylosing spondylitis. The CDR3 runs from the conserved cysteine through the conserved F or W. The D gene is left open where the match is weak. Only some rows state a clone size, as once, few, many or a class for expanded clones.

abundance	j_gene	d_gene	v_gene	len	CDR3nt	CDR3aa
NA	TRBJ2-5	NA	TRBV11-2	18	TGTGCCAGCAGCGCCCGGACAGCCGTCCTAGACCACCAAGAGACCCAGTACTTC	CASSARTAVLDHQETQYF
many	TRBJ1-1	NA	TRBV4-3	14	TGCGCCAGCAGCCACTTGGACAGGAACACTGAAGCTTTCTTT	CASSHLDRNTEAFF
many	TRBJ1-6	NA	TRBV20-1	15	TGCAGTGCTAGAACTTCGGACATCCTGAATTCACCCCTCCACTTT	CSARTSDILNSPLHF
many	TRBJ2-7	TRBD1	TRBV4-3	15	TGCGCCAGCAGCCTAGAGGTGCAGGGGGCCAACGAGCAGTACTTC	CASSLEVQGANEQYF
NA	TRBJ2-3	TRBD2	TRBV10-3	14	TGTGCCATCAGTGTAGCGGGGATGATTGGTACGCAGTATTTT	CAISVAGMIGTQYF
many	TRBJ2-1	TRBD1	TRBV7-8	15	TGTGCCAGCAGCTTAGTTGTGACAGGGTTCGATGAGCAGTTCTTC	CASSLVVTGFDEQFF
many	TRBJ2-5	TRBD2	TRBV5-1	14	TGCGCCAGCAGCTTGATGGTAGCGGGAGAGACCCAGTACTTC	CASSLMVAGETQYF
many	TRBJ2-7	NA	TRBV6-1	15	TGTGCCAGCAGTGAACCGGGACGGGTAGCCTACGAGCAGTACTTC	CASSEPGRVAYEQYF
many	TRBJ2-3	NA	TRBV7-2	15	TGTGCCAGCAGCTTAGTGGACCCCAGCACAGATACGCAGTATTTT	CASSLVDPSTDTQYF
many	TRBJ1-1	NA	TRBV6-1	15	TGTGCCAGCAGTCGGCACAGGGCGGGGGGCACTGAAGCTTTCTTT	CASSRHRAGGTEAFF
many	TRBJ2-7	NA	TRBV15	14	TGTGCCACCAGCCTCCTGGCCCCGGGCTACGAGCAGTACTTC	CATSLLAPGYEQYF
many	TRBJ1-5	TRBD1	TRBV12-3/TRBV12-4	15	TGTGCCAGCACCACACAGGGGGGCAGCAATCAGCCCCAGCATTTT	CASTTQGGSNQPQHF
few	TRBJ2-3	TRBD2	TRBV20-1	15	TGCAGTGCTATTCCCGGTAGCGGGAGACCAGATACGCAGTATTTT	CSAIPGSGRPDTQYF
NA	TRBJ2-7	NA	TRBV18	14	TGTGCCAGCTCACTTGACTCGCTCTCCTACGAGCAGTACTTC	CASSLDSLSYEQYF
many	TRBJ2-5	NA	TRBV18	15	TGTGCCAGCTCACGAACCACCGGCAGCGGCGAGACCCAGTACTTC	CASSRTTGSGETQYF
many	TRBJ2-7	NA	TRBV6-5	16	TGTGCCAGCAGTTTTTGGATGGGGGGCTCTGTAAGGGAGCAGTACTTC	CASSFWMGGSVREQYF
many	TRBJ1-5	NA	TRBV6-2/TRBV6-3	14	TGTGCCAGCAGGAGACAGGCTCCGGGACAGCCCCAGCATTTT	CASRRQAPGQPQHF
many	TRBJ1-3	TRBD1	TRBV16	16	TGTGCCAGCAGCCAATGGCCCAGGGGGATACGAAACACCATATATTTT	CASSQWPRGIRNTIYF
many	TRBJ2-5	NA	TRBV18	14	TGTGCCAGCTCACCGACACGGGCAGAAGAGACCCAGTACTTC	CASSPTRAEETQYF